What follows is one T cell receptor (beta chain) and its context. The antigen remains unidentified. CDR3 length: 15 amino acids. Trimming took 3 bases from V and 5 from J; bases not matched to a gene: 7. The germline CDR1 and CDR2 sequences are SGHRS and YFSETQ. The authors prepared the TCRbeta library with unique molecular identifiers. One entry per CDR3 protein results from TCRdb running MiXCR on the PCR reads. The repertoire holds about 610,000 distinct CDR3 sequences, with over 25% as singletons. These data come from a study of T-cell reconstitution after alpha-beta-depleted transplantation in children. Findings and limits, study-wide: Once a year had passed after transplant, T-cell counts and diversity came mostly from newly produced T cells. Roughly two months post-transplant, alpha-beta T cells reportedly originated from several hundred graft clones that had expanded.

The sample here was PBMCs, taken before TCRalphabeta/CD19-depleted stem cell transplant. The source of this sequence is a boy under two years old with Wiskott-Aldrich syndrome, due to receive a stem cell transplant. The V and J genes are TRBV5-1 and TRBJ2-2; 7 bases are a match to TRBD1. The CDR3 DNA sequence: TGCGCCAGCAGCTATGTACAGGGGCCGACCGGGGAGCTGTTTTTT. Residues: CASSYVQGPTGELFF.